A single sample is the source of the 8 T cell receptor beta chains below, sequenced in a study of blood T cell repertoires in COVID-19. The table came from immunoSEQ multiplex PCR; TCRdb's copy has only in-frame clones and leaves some out. The sample consists of some 46,000 clones, roughly 87% of them appearing once. What was sequenced was peripheral blood. These receptor sequences come from a man in his 60s with active COVID-19.

The chain links TRBV28 to TRBJ2-3; 8 nucleotides align to TRBD2. This CDR3 region has 16 residues. Germline assignment: CDR1 MDHEN and CDR2 SYDVKM. With 5 bases clipped from V and 5 bases from J, the junction kept 12 bases outside the gene matches. The CDR3 loop is CASSPPGGPLEDTQYF. For the CDR3, the DNA is TGTGCCAGCAGTCCGCCGGGGGGGCCCTTGGAAGATACGCAGTATTTT.

The table lists this clone with a count of one. The chain uses TRBV6-5 and TRBJ1-1, with D possibly matching TRBD1 (5 bases). Looked up from germline, CDR1 is MNHEY and CDR2 is SVGAGI. Trimming removed 8 bases at V and 6 bases at J, with 13 bases between. The CDR3 covers 12 residues. DNA of the CDR3: TGTGCCAGCTGGGGGGGTGTTGCTGAAGCTTTCTTT. Its translation is CASWGGVAEAFF.

In this sample, this clone is medium-sized. The V gene is TRBV25-1, the J gene TRBJ1-2; D is undetermined. From germline, CDR1 is MGHDK and CDR2 SYGVNS. Trimming removed 3 bases from V and 6 bases from J, with 11 bases in between. CDR3 size: 13 residues. The CDR3 coding sequence is TGTGCCAGCAGTGATTTTCGGTCGGATGGCTACACCTTC. Its protein is CASSDFRSDGYTF.

The chain couples TRBV11-2 to TRBJ2-3; TRBD2 agrees at 13 bases. V lost 5 bases and J lost 3; bases outside the gene matches: 8. This CDR3 comprises 17 residues. The germline gives CDR1 SGHAT, CDR2 FQNNGV. Here the CDR3 reads CASSPPGLAGWTDTQYF. The DNA of the CDR3 is TGTGCCAGCAGCCCCCCGGGACTAGCGGGGTGGACAGATACGCAGTATTTT. Supplemented by reference TRBV11-2 and TRBJ2-3, the full variable domain reads EAGVAQSPRYKIIEKRQSVAFWCNPISGHATLYWYQQILGQGPKLLIQFQNNGVVDDSQLPKDRFSAERLKGVDSTLKIQPAKLEDSAVYLCASSPPGLAGWTDTQYFGPGTRLTVL.

The chain is built from TRBV24-1 and TRBJ1-6; TRBD1 aligns across 7 bases. This CDR3 has 16 residues. CDR1 is KGHDR, CDR2 SFDVKD, per germline. V gave up 4 bases and J gave up 6 bases; unmatched junction bases: 8. The CDR3 here is CATSDPRQGLNSPLHF. The CDR3 DNA reads TGTGCCACCAGTGACCCCAGACAGGGTCTTAATTCACCCCTCCACTTT.

V and J are TRBV7-9 and TRBJ2-2; D gene ambiguous. Trimming took off 3 bases at V and 6 bases at J, with 5 bases between the two ends. This CDR3 is built from 12 residues. CDR1 is SEHNR and CDR2 is FQNEAQ in the germline V gene (reference sequence). The CDR3 sequence is CASSFQSGELFF. The CDR3 DNA reads TGTGCCAGCAGCTTCCAGTCCGGGGAGCTGTTTTTT.

V is TRBV19 and J is TRBJ1-1; maybe TRBD1 (5 bases). The germline V gene has CDR1 LNHDA and CDR2 SQIVND (reference sequence). CDR3 length: 18 amino acids. V lost 4 bases and J 0 bases, leaving 21 bases between the germline ends. The CDR3 loop reads CASSTTSGGTLMNTEAFF. CDR3 in DNA: TGTGCCAGTAGTACTACGTCGGGAGGGACCCTAATGAACACTGAAGCTTTCTTT.

As to this clone: At one of its ends the junction is not consistent with the germline gene, which may arise from a read error. The V call is TRBV7-7, the J call TRBJ2-2; 8 nucleotides align to TRBD1. This CDR3 has 17 amino acids. Germline V gene sequence: CDR1 SSHAT, CDR2 FNYEAQ (reference sequence). In DNA form, the CDR3 reads TGTGCTAGCAGCTTAGGGGGGACAGGCGCGAACACCGGGGAGCTGTTTTTT. It specifies CASSLGGTGANTGELFF.